These 21 T cell receptor beta chains originate from one sample sequenced in a study of shared clonotypes between healthy human individuals. TCRdb's copy holds only in-frame clones and misses some; the assay was immunoSEQ multiplex PCR. The sample lists about 120,000 clones, 55% to 70% occurring once. Input material: memory CD8+ T cells sorted from blood. Subset of the sample: CD45RO+ cells pooled with CCR7-negative TemRA cells. The receptors shown here come from a woman younger than 45 in good health.

This clone was seen repeatedly, ten times or more. The chain has TRBV5-1 and TRBJ2-7; D gene uncertain. In germline, CDR1 is SGHRS, CDR2 YFSETQ. There are 13 residues in the CDR3. V was pared by 2 bases and J by 3 bases, with 9 bases between. CDR3 bases: TGCGCCAGCAGCTTCGAAGCTTTCTACGAGCAGTACTTC. This gives the protein CASSFEAFYEQYF.

The gene calls are TRBV28 and TRBJ2-7, with 7 positions matching TRBD1. CDR1 is MDHEN, CDR2 SYDVKM, per germline. The CDR3 runs to 13 residues. V was clipped by 5 bases and J by 4 bases; unmatched bases: 5. The CDR3 reads CASSTYRGYEQYF. CDR3 nucleotides: TGTGCCAGCAGTACGTACAGGGGTTACGAGCAGTACTTC. Looking up the rest from reference TRBV28 and TRBJ2-7 gives the full variable domain: DVKVTQSSRYLVKRTGEKVFLECVQDMDHENMFWYRQDPGLGLRLIYFSYDVKMKEKGDIPEGYSVSREKKERFSLILESASTNQTSMYLCASSTYRGYEQYFGPGTRLTVT.

This clone was recorded many times. The chain has TRBV29-1 and TRBJ2-2; TRBD2 is a possible D gene (6 bases). CDR3 length: 11 residues. From germline, CDR1 is SQVTM and CDR2 ANQGSEA. CDR3 DNA: TGCGTGGCGGGACTCACCGGGGAGCTGTTTTTT. This translates into CVAGLTGELFF.

The chain recombines TRBV23-1 with TRBJ1-6; no clear D. TRBV23-1 is filed as an ORF, its function uncertain. With 5 bases removed from V and 11 bases from J, the gap between germline ends came to 16 bases. This CDR3 has 14 residues. The CDR3 protein is CASSVRENWAPLHF. In DNA, the CDR3 is TGCGCCAGCAGTGTACGAGAGAATTGGGCACCCCTCCACTTT.

The chain links TRBV28 to TRBJ1-6, with 9 nucleotides matching TRBD1. Germline CDR1 and CDR2: MDHEN and SYDVKM. The V segment lost 5 bases and the J segment 9 bases; nucleotides outside the gene matches: 11. This CDR3 spans 16 amino acids. CDR3 sequence (DNA): TGTGCCAGCAGTCGAGCCGGGACAGGGTGGAGTTCACCCCTCCACTTT. Protein: CASSRAGTGWSSPLHF.

This clone was found a few times. The chain recombines TRBV29-1 with TRBJ2-1; 7 bases are a match to TRBD2. V dropped 1 base and J dropped 8; count of bases not matched to a gene: 8. The CDR3 runs 14 residues. Germline V CDR1 and CDR2: SQVTM, ANQGSEA. The CDR3 bases are TGCAGCGTTGAAGGGTCGGGAGGTTCCTATGAGCAGTTCTTC. Protein sequence: CSVEGSGGSYEQFF.

V gene TRBV27 combines with J gene TRBJ2-5; 7 bases agree with TRBD1. The trim removed 5 bases at V and 5 bases at J, leaving 14 bases unmatched. The CDR3 has 16 residues. In germline, CDR1 is MNHEY, CDR2 SMNVEV (reference sequence). CDR3 in amino acids: CASSEYGYRGEETQYF. The CDR3 region has the DNA TGTGCCAGCAGTGAATATGGGTACAGGGGAGAGGAGACCCAGTACTTC.

This clone occurred many times. The chain couples TRBV5-1 to TRBJ2-7; 13 bases align to TRBD2. This CDR3 comprises 16 residues. Germline V lookup: CDR1 SGHRS, CDR2 YFSETQ. With 4 bases clipped from V and 5 bases from J, the junction kept 9 bases outside the gene matches. CDR3 nucleotides: TGCGCCAGCAGCCCAAATCCCGGGACTAGCGGGAACGAGCAGTACTTC. Translating it yields CASSPNPGTSGNEQYF.

This rearrangement joins TRBV4-2 to TRBJ2-3, with 8 bases aligning to TRBD1. The CDR3 extends over 16 amino acids. The germline V gene has CDR1 LGHNA and CDR2 YNFKEQ. The V segment lost 0 bases and the J segment 3 bases; nucleotides outside the gene matches: 5. This chain's CDR3 is CASSQDYRGWTDTQYF. The CDR3 DNA is TGTGCCAGCAGCCAAGATTACAGGGGGTGGACAGATACGCAGTATTTT.

V is TRBV4-1 and J is TRBJ2-7, with D uncertain. Germline CDR1 is MGHRA and CDR2 is YSYEKL. The V end lost 0 bases, the J end lost 6 bases, and 6 bases lay between the germline ends. This CDR3 has 12 residues. Here the CDR3 reads CASSQDPGEQYF. CDR3 DNA: TGCGCCAGCAGCCAAGATCCAGGCGAGCAGTACTTC.

The J gene is TRBJ1-4, the V gene TRBV11-2, with a tentative D call TRBD1 (5 bases). Germline values: CDR1 SGHAT, CDR2 FQNNGV. V lost 4 bases and J 5 bases, leaving 14 bases between the germline ends. The CDR3 length is 15 residues. In DNA form, the CDR3 reads TGTGCCAGCAGCTCAGCGGGACTGAAAAATGAAAAACTGTTTTTT. Translation gives CASSSAGLKNEKLFF.

V usage is TRBV7-6 and J usage is TRBJ2-3; 13 bases map to TRBD2. CDR3 length: 16 amino acids. The germline V gene has CDR1 SGHVS and CDR2 FNYEAQ. J was trimmed by 3 bases and V by 4 bases; bases with no gene match: 4. This chain's CDR3 is CASSSQLAGGTDTQYF. Written as DNA, the CDR3 is TGTGCCAGCAGCTCACAACTAGCGGGGGGGACAGATACGCAGTATTTT.

This clone was counted only a few times. Other DNA sequences from this sample encode an identical CDR3 as well. The gene calls are TRBV6-1 and TRBJ2-1; D is undetermined. The V end was cut by 3 bases, the J end by 6 bases, with 6 bases between. This CDR3 is 12 amino acids long. Looked up from germline, CDR1 is MNHNS and CDR2 is SASEGT. The CDR3 DNA is TGTGCCAGCAGTGACCCAGGCAATGAGCAGTTCTTC. It translates to CASSDPGNEQFF.

The chain has TRBV27 and TRBJ1-2; a weak D match, TRBD1 (5 bases). CDR1 is MNHEY and CDR2 is SMNVEV in the germline V gene (reference sequence). V was trimmed by 3 bases and J by 4 bases, leaving 15 bases between them. This CDR3 comprises 15 residues. In DNA form, the CDR3 reads TGTGCCAGCAGTTTTCGCTCAGGGCCGGGCTATGGCTACACCTTC. Amino acid sequence: CASSFRSGPGYGYTF.

The J gene is TRBJ2-1, the V gene TRBV4-1, with D possibly matching TRBD2 (5 bases). Trimming pared 0 bases from V and 5 bases from J, leaving 11 bases between. Germline V gene lookup returns CDR1 MGHRA and CDR2 YSYEKL. CDR3 size: 15 residues. The CDR3 reads CASSQEQRRDNEQFF. CDR3 sequence (DNA): TGCGCCAGCAGCCAAGAGCAGCGGAGAGACAATGAGCAGTTCTTC.

The J gene is TRBJ2-7, the V gene TRBV28, with 8 nucleotides matching TRBD2. The germline CDR1 and CDR2 sequences are MDHEN and SYDVKM. CDR3 length: 13 residues. Trimming at V came to 3 bases and at J to 6 bases, leaving 4 bases not matched to a gene. The CDR3 region has the DNA TGTGCCAGCAGTTTTGCCAGCGGGAGCGAGCAGTACTTC. Protein sequence: CASSFASGSEQYF.

The J gene is TRBJ1-6, the V gene TRBV30, with D uncertain. This CDR3 comprises 15 residues. Germline V gene data show CDR1 as GTSNPN and CDR2 as SVGIG (reference sequence). V dropped 3 bases and J dropped 6 bases, with 15 bases sitting between them. As DNA, the CDR3 is TGTGCCTGGAGGGCCCCCGGACGATTTAATTCACCCCTCCACTTT. The encoded protein is CAWRAPGRFNSPLHF.

This clone has only a few counts. The chain links TRBV19 to TRBJ1-1, with D tentatively TRBD1 (6 bases). Trimming pared 2 bases from V and 1 base from J, leaving 11 bases between. CDR1 is LNHDA and CDR2 is SQIVND in the germline V gene (reference sequence). The CDR3 loop spans 15 amino acids. The CDR3 nucleotides read TGTGCCAGTAGTATACCCATGGGGGCGAACACTGAAGCTTTCTTT. Its translation is CASSIPMGANTEAFF.

This clone appeared a few times. The chain is built from TRBV25-1 and TRBJ2-3; D gene ambiguous. V lost 1 base and J 4 bases, leaving 12 bases between the germline ends. The CDR3 is 15 residues long. Germline V gene data show CDR1 as MGHDK and CDR2 as SYGVNS. This CDR3 is CASSESAGVADTQYF. The CDR3 DNA sequence: TGTGCCAGCAGTGAATCTGCTGGTGTGGCAGATACGCAGTATTTT.

The chain has TRBV13 and TRBJ2-3; 14 positions agree with TRBD2. V lost 6 bases to trimming and J lost 2 bases; unmatched junction nucleotides: 19. Per the germline V gene, CDR1 is PRHDT and CDR2 is FYEKMQ (reference sequence). The CDR3 is made up of 21 amino acids. This CDR3 reads CASSQKPGLAGVWRFTDTQYF. DNA for the CDR3: TGTGCCAGCAGTCAAAAACCGGGACTAGCGGGAGTCTGGCGGTTCACAGATACGCAGTATTTT. Together with reference TRBV13 and TRBJ2-3, the CDR3 gives the full variable domain: AAGVIQSPRHLIKEKRETATLKCYPIPRHDTVYWYQQGPGQDPQFLISFYEKMQSDKGSIPDRFSAQQFSDYHSELNMSSLELGDSALYFCASSQKPGLAGVWRFTDTQYFGPGTRLTVL.

V is TRBV7-2 and J is TRBJ1-1; no clear D. V lost 1 base to trimming and J lost 3 bases, with 9 bases between them. The CDR3 runs to 14 residues. Germline CDR1 and CDR2: SGHTA and FQGNSA. DNA of the CDR3: TGTGCCAGCAGCTTAGGGTATTCGTACACTGAAGCTTTCTTT. This sequence encodes CASSLGYSYTEAFF. Together with reference TRBV7-2 and TRBJ1-1, the CDR3 gives the full variable domain: GAGVSQSPSNKVTEKGKDVELRCDPISGHTALYWYRQSLGQGLEFLIYFQGNSAPDKSGLPSDRFSAERTGGSVSTLTIQRTQQEDSAVYLCASSLGYSYTEAFFGQGTRLTVV.